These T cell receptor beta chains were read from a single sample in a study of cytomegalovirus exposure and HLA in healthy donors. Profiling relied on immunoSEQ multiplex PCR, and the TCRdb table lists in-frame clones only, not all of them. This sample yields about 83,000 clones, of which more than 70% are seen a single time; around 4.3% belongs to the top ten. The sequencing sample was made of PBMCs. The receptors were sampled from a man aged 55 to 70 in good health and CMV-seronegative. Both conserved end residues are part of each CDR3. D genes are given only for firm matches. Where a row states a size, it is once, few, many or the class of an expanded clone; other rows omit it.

TGTGCCAGCAGCTTAGGCGGGGGGGGAGATACGCAGTATTTT	CASSLGGGGDTQYF	TRBV7-9	-	TRBD2	TRBJ2-3
TGTACCAGCAGTGAAATGGGTCGACCTAGTTCCTACACAGATACGCAGTATTTT	CTSSEMGRPSSYTDTQYF	TRBV2	-	-	TRBJ2-3
TGTGCCAGCAGTTTATGGGGGGGAAACACTGAAGCTTTCTTT	CASSLWGGNTEAFF	TRBV27	-	-	TRBJ1-1
TGTGCCAGCAGTGACCCCCTTTCGCCACCGGGCGGGGTGTCCCAGCATTTT	CASSDPLSPPGGVSQHF	TRBV6-4	-	-	TRBJ1-5
TGTGCCAGCAGTATGGGGCCGTCCTACGAGCAGTACTTC	CASSMGPSYEQYF	TRBV6-5	-	-	TRBJ2-7
TGTGCCAGCAGTGCTCTTGCGGGGCCTTCCACCGGGGAGCTGTTTTTT	CASSALAGPSTGELFF	TRBV2	-	-	TRBJ2-2
TGTGCCAGCAGCGGCGGAGGGGGGGGCCTGTCAGAGCTGTTTTTT	CASSGGGGGLSELFF	TRBV9	-	-	TRBJ2-2
TGTGCCAGCAGGGAGGGGCCGAGTGGAGAGACCCAGTACTTC	CASREGPSGETQYF	TRBV2	-	-	TRBJ2-5
TGTGCCAGCAGCTTAGGGGGGACTTATAACTATGGCTACACCTTC	CASSLGGTYNYGYTF	TRBV7-8	once	-	TRBJ1-2
TGCGCCAGCAGCCAAGGTAGCGGGGGGGCAGAGACCCAGTACTTC	CASSQGSGGAETQYF	TRBV4-1	-	TRBD2	TRBJ2-5
TGTGCAAGTCGCTTAGGCACCCCCTTTAGTAGCGGGAGCCGACAGTCCGTCCACGAGCAGTACTTC	CASRLGTPFSSGSRQSVHEQYF	TRBV12-2	-	-	TRBJ2-7
TGCGCCAGCAGCTTGGGCGGCGGTTATTTCTACAATGAGCAGTTCTTC	CASSLGGGYFYNEQFF	TRBV5-1	-	-	TRBJ2-1
TGTTCCAGCAGCTTAACGGTTGGAAACACCATATATTTT	CSSSLTVGNTIYF	TRBV7-9	-	-	TRBJ1-3
TGTGCCAGCAGTCTACAGGGGGCTGATCAGCCCCAGCATTTT	CASSLQGADQPQHF	TRBV27	-	TRBD1	TRBJ1-5
TGTGCCAGCAGTTTCATCAGGGGAACTGAAGCTTTCTTT	CASSFIRGTEAFF	TRBV6-5	few	-	TRBJ1-1
TGTGCCAGTAGCGCAGGGGAGAGAGGCAATCAGCCCCAGCATTTT	CASSAGERGNQPQHF	TRBV19	few	-	TRBJ1-5
TGTGCCAGCAGTTCCGGACTAGCGGGGGGCTCCTACGAGCAGTACTTC	CASSSGLAGGSYEQYF	TRBV27	few	TRBD2	TRBJ2-7
TGTGCCAGCATGCAAAATGGGGGCATACCACCCCTCCACTTT	CASMQNGGIPPLHF	TRBV6-1	-	-	TRBJ1-6
TGTGCCAGCAGCTACCGGGACAGGGGATCCCCGAATAATTCACCCCTCCACTTT	CASSYRDRGSPNNSPLHF	TRBV7-6	-	TRBD1	TRBJ1-6
TGCGCCAGCAGCCGAACAACAGGGGGCACTGAAGCTTTCTTT	CASSRTTGGTEAFF	TRBV5-1	-	TRBD1	TRBJ1-1
TGTGCCAGCAGTTTGCGGTCTAACACCTACAATGAGCAGTTCTTC	CASSLRSNTYNEQFF	TRBV7-8	-	-	TRBJ2-1
TGTGCCAGCAGTGAGGAGACTAGCGGGATCAATACGCAGTATTTT	CASSEETSGINTQYF	TRBV6-4	-	TRBD2	TRBJ2-3
TGCGCCAGCAGCGGTGGGACTAGCGGGGGTTTGTACCAAGAGACCCAGTACTTC	CASSGGTSGGLYQETQYF	TRBV5-1	-	TRBD2	TRBJ2-5
TGTGCCAGCAGCTCCATAGCGACAGGGGTAAACACCGGGGAGCTGTTTTTT	CASSSIATGVNTGELFF	TRBV7-6	-	TRBD1	TRBJ2-2
TGTGCCAGCAGTTACTCGAACGGGGATACGCAGTATTTT	CASSYSNGDTQYF	TRBV6-5	-	-	TRBJ2-3
TGTGCCAGCAGCCCCGGGACTAGCGGGGCCGGACGAAAAAACATTCAGTACTTC	CASSPGTSGAGRKNIQYF	TRBV12-1	-	-	TRBJ2-4